This entry describes one T cell receptor beta chain. Its antigen remains unidentified. The record has no base qualities; no much larger clone is one base away. Libraries of naive CD8 T cells were built from about 20,000 to 1,000,000 sorted cells, with 10%, 30% or 50% of the purified RNA used. Naive CD8 T cells were FACS-sorted as CD8+CD4-CCR7+CD45RA+ on a BD FACSAria II into RLT Plus buffer. Detection sensitivity was tested by spiking Jurkat RNA equal to roughly ten TCR copies' worth into samples containing roughly 17,000-1,000,000 naive CD8 T cells. Enrichment of CD8 T cells was performed with RosetteSep CD8+ T Cell Enrichment Cocktail and Ficoll-Paque, after which ACK red cell lysis was carried out. The data were obtained in a study of molecular identifiers for immune sequencing clone quantification (dated by TCRdb to the late 2010s). Regarding the study in general: In a replicate experiment, RNA from roughly 18,000 or 92,000 naive CD8 T cells was split into five aliquots, four of which were sequenced. This methods study used CD8 T cells to benchmark TCR RNA copy counting and molecular-identifier clustering-based TCR repertoire sequencing (MIDCIRS). Study-level results and caveats: In CMV-specific effector cells, over 99% of molecules were held by clones above 20 RNA copies, whereas under 1% of molecules were held by such clones in naive cells. Modeling estimated 2.5 to 3.5 recovered TCR RNA copies per cell, compared with about 10 by digital PCR, which implies about 30% capture efficiency. A single cell's worth of spiked-in Jurkat TCR RNA was reported detectable even among some 920,000 naive CD8 T cells. Spiked-in Jurkat TCR RNA (approximately eleven copies' worth), which is not part of the donor repertoire, was contained in the naive libraries. The sizes of highly expanded clones could end up underestimated when identical TCR molecules share a barcode. Without barcode sub-clustering, chimeric consensus sequences inflated TCR diversity; chimeras reached as high as 47%.

The library was prepared using PCR. Sequencing instrument: NextSeq 500. Bulk TCR libraries were generated as previously described, with the TCR primers listed in Table S5 used. Purification of total RNA was performed with the Qiagen AllPrep DNA/RNA kit. Before analysis, reads from multiple sequencing runs of the same library were pooled. As for how the authors treated the data: Reads were retained only if their TCR constant sequence matched exactly, and those retained reads were trimmed to 150 nt and grouped according to their 12-nt molecular barcodes. Reads in each barcode group were sub-clustered using a 15% Levenshtein threshold, and a quality-weighted consensus sequence was built for each RNA molecule. Non-functional sequences were filtered out, along with any lower-count sequence sitting one edit away from another sequence. Based on a fit of two negative binomial distributions, barcode sub-clusters having less than 20% of the maximum read count were discarded. Through fastp at Q25 and MiXCR, TCRdb rebuilt clones from the public reads, retaining in-frame beta chains. Every distinct CDR3 protein forms one entry, paired with its most common genes and DNA. The V and J calls follow TCRdb's processing rather than the paper's. Across this sample there are hundreds of thousands of distinct CDR3 sequences, with about 25% seen only once. The top ten clones comprise about 0.8% of the sample.

Sequenced sample: naive CD8+ T cells from blood, with Jurkat cell RNA spiked in. This specimen's cell subset or site label, interpreted: FACS-sorted CD8+CD4-CCR7+CD45RA+ naive T cells. The TCR comes from a human donor in good health. Some libraries in this study had Jurkat cell RNA spiked in.

The CDR3 amino acid sequence is: CASSLDPGRTGETQYF. The nucleotide sequence is TGTGCCAGCAGCTTAGATCCGGGCCGTACGGGAGAGACCCAGTACTTC. This sequence uses TRBV11-2 and TRBJ2-5; the D segment cannot be called with confidence. V is reduced by 0 bases and J by 4 bases, leaving a spacing of 15 bases between them. Looking up the germline V gene yields CDR1 SGHAT and CDR2 FQNNGV. Including the terminal cysteine and phenylalanine, the CDR3 comprises 16 residues. This entry keeps only the CDR3 DNA: 48 bases, framed from base 1.